A selection of T cell receptor beta chains follows, all from one sample in a study of beta chain features in type 1 diabetes. The method was immunoSEQ multiplex PCR; TCRdb's version includes in-frame clones alone and lacks a portion of them. The sample gives over 300,000 clones, approximately 9.7% of which show up once; more than 0.8% is in the top ten. Specimen: central memory CD4+ T cells from blood. Receptors originate from a young man with type 1 diabetes. The CDR3 runs from the conserved cysteine through the conserved F or W. The D gene is left open where the match is weak. Rows may omit the clone size; those that give it use once, few, many or a size class.

v_gene,j_gene,abundance,d_gene,CDR3nt,CDR3aa
TRBV2,TRBJ2-7,few,-,TGTGCCAGCAGGACACAGGGCTACGAGCAGTACTTC,CASRTQGYEQYF
TRBV6-5,TRBJ1-2,few,-,TGTGCCAGCAGTAAGACAGCGAACTATGGCTACACCTTC,CASSKTANYGYTF
TRBV5-6,TRBJ2-1,few,TRBD2,TGTGCCAGCGCCTCCCTCGGGGGGAACAATGAGCAGTTCTTC,CASASLGGNNEQFF
TRBV7-9,TRBJ1-4,-,-,TGTGCCAGCAGCTTAGGTGGCCCGGGTGAAAAACTGTTTTTT,CASSLGGPGEKLFF
TRBV19,TRBJ2-7,few,-,TGTGCCAGTAGTACCTTGACAGGTCCGTACGAGCAGTACTTC,CASSTLTGPYEQYF
TRBV19,TRBJ1-2,-,TRBD1,TGTGCCAGTAGTATCCAGGACAGGGGGAAAGGGGGCTACACCTTC,CASSIQDRGKGGYTF
TRBV11-2,TRBJ1-2,-,-,TGTGCCAGCAGCCTTGGAAACAGGCCTCTGGGCTACACCTTC,CASSLGNRPLGYTF
TRBV29-1,TRBJ1-4,-,-,TGCAGCTCCGTGGACACAGGCGAAAAACTGTTTTTT,CSSVDTGEKLFF
TRBV6-5,TRBJ1-2,few,TRBD1,TGTGCCAGCAGTGAGCAGGGGGGGATTTATGGCTACACCTTC,CASSEQGGIYGYTF
TRBV10-2,TRBJ2-5,few,TRBD1,TGCGCCAGCTTACGTAGGGGGCTGGGAGAGACCCAGTACTTC,CASLRRGLGETQYF
TRBV4-3,TRBJ1-6,-,-,TGCGCCAGCAGCCAAGGCTCTACCGGGACGGTTAATTCACCCCTCCACTTT,CASSQGSTGTVNSPLHF
TRBV7-2,TRBJ2-1,many,-,TGTGCCAGCAGCCTCCAAGCGGACCTAAGGTCCAATGAGCAGTTCTTC,CASSLQADLRSNEQFF
TRBV11-3,TRBJ2-5,-,-,TGTGCCAGCAGTCGGAGAGAGGCCTCCGATCAAGAGACCCAGTACTTC,CASSRREASDQETQYF
TRBV6-6,TRBJ1-5,-,TRBD1,TGTGCCAGCAGCGGGACAGGGGAGTGGGGTCAGCCCCAGCATTTT,CASSGTGEWGQPQHF
TRBV19,TRBJ2-5,-,-,TGTGCCAGTAGTACCCGAGCGGCGGGCCGGGGGACCCAGTACTTC,CASSTRAAGRGTQYF
TRBV7-9,TRBJ1-2,few,-,TGTGCCAGCGGCGGGAGTGGCTACACCTTC,CASGGSGYTF
TRBV27,TRBJ1-1,-,-,TGTGCCAGCACTTGGGGGACTGAAGCTTTCTTT,CASTWGTEAFF
TRBV28,TRBJ2-7,many,-,TGTGCCAGCAGTTTGAGGGACGAGCAGTACTTC,CASSLRDEQYF
TRBV28,TRBJ2-7,-,TRBD1,TGTGCCAGCAGTTCCCCGACAGGGGGCTCCTACGAGCAGTACTTC,CASSSPTGGSYEQYF